This T cell receptor (beta chain) was retrieved from a study of beta chain features in type 1 diabetes. There are 11 residues in the CDR3. The V gene's germline CDR1 is SGHDT and CDR2 YYEEEE. Trimming removed 5 bases from V and 1 base from J, with 3 bases in between. This clone was seen a few times. Since all of the isolated RNA was reverse transcribed, expressed TCRB transcripts were what got sequenced. Some clones are missing from TCRdb's copy, which holds only in-frame ones; the method was immunoSEQ multiplex PCR. The sample yields some 220,000 clones, roughly a tenth seen once. Sample: central memory CD4+ T cells from blood. The chain carries TRBV5-6 and TRBJ1-1; D is uncertain. This TCR was recovered from a man between 18 and 35 years old in good health. CDR3 bases: TGTGCCAGCAGTTGGAACACTGAAGCTTTCTTT. Translating it yields CASSWNTEAFF. The whole variable domain, remainder taken from reference TRBV5-6 and TRBJ1-1, is DAGVTQSPTHLIKTRGQQVTLRCSPKSGHDTVSWYQQALGQGPQFIFQYYEEEERQRGNFPDRFSGHQFPNYSSELNVNALLLGDSALYLCASSWNTEAFFGQGTRLTVV.